These 3 T cell receptor beta chains share one sample of origin, sequenced in a study of resident and recirculating memory T cells in vitiligo. The method was immunoSEQ multiplex PCR; TCRdb's version includes in-frame clones alone and lacks a portion of them. The sample has 70,000 to 95,000 clones, around 92% seen once. Material for sequencing was blood. These receptors came from a male donor with vitiligo.

V usage is TRBV5-6 and J usage is TRBJ2-1; 7 nucleotides agree with TRBD2. This CDR3 has 15 amino acids. V dropped 2 bases and J dropped 7; count of bases not matched to a gene: 9. Looked up from germline, CDR1 is SGHDT and CDR2 is YYEEEE. The CDR3 coding sequence is TGTGCCAGCAGCTTTTATGGCCTGGGGGGGAATGAGCAGTTCTTC. It specifies CASSFYGLGGNEQFF.

The rearrangement links TRBV28 to TRBJ2-7; TRBD2 matches 11 bases. CDR3 length: 17 amino acids. The germline V gene has CDR1 MDHEN and CDR2 SYDVKM. With 2 bases clipped from V and 3 bases from J, the junction kept 9 bases outside the gene matches. Here the CDR3 DNA reads TGTGCCAGCAGTTTAACGAAACTAGCGGGAGTTTTCTACGAGCAGTACTTC. Amino acids: CASSLTKLAGVFYEQYF.

The sample holds a few counts of this clone. V usage is TRBV4-2 and J usage is TRBJ1-1; no clear D gene. V was pared by 2 bases and J by 6 bases, with 13 bases between. The CDR3 is made up of 14 amino acids. Germline V gene lookup returns CDR1 LGHNA and CDR2 YNFKEQ. CDR3 region: CASSQPDGGAEAFF. In DNA form, the CDR3 reads TGTGCCAGCAGCCAACCGGACGGAGGCGCTGAAGCTTTCTTT.